The entry that follows covers one T cell receptor (beta chain) sequence. Its target is not known. This sample was included in a study of T cell responses to AZD1222 COVID-19 vaccine. For the study at large: Doses given second, at about 4 or about 12 weeks, were pooled. Broader study findings: Regions 160-218 and 743-854 dominated among vaccine-associated CD4 TCRs spanning spike. Repertoires were obtained solely post-peak T cell response. Spike-specific TCR breadth rose after two AZD1222 doses, and depth rose as well.

Using immunoSEQ multiplex PCR, the repertoire was profiled, and TCRdb retains in-frame clones only, with some absent. This sample carries some 98,000 clones, about 88% of them seen once, and the ten largest clones take less than 15%. Germline V CDR1 and CDR2: LNHNV, YYDKDF (reference sequence). V lost 6 bases and J lost 2, with 11 bases in between. CDR3 length: 13 residues. This material consisted of peripheral blood, taken on day 0 of AZD1222 vaccination. The source is an adult in good health. The chain employs TRBV15 and TRBJ2-7; D call uncertain. The CDR3 nucleotides read TGTGCCACCAGGGAACGCCGCACCTACGAGCAGTACTTC. Its protein product is CATRERRTYEQYF. Looking up the rest from reference TRBV15 and TRBJ2-7 gives the full variable domain: DAMVIQNPRYQVTQFGKPVTLSCSQTLNHNVMYWYQQKSSQAPKLLFHYYDKDFNNEADTPDNFQSRRPNTSFCFLDIRSPGLGDTAMYLCATRERRTYEQYFGPGTRLTVT.